This T cell receptor (beta chain) is from a study of regulatory T cells in long-lasting Graves disease. Germline CDR1 LNHNV, CDR2 YYDKDF (reference sequence). The CDR3 sequence is 17 residues long. Trimming removed 2 bases from V and 6 bases from J; junction bases left unmatched: 12. The sample holds many counts of this clonotype. Researchers made TCR beta libraries by using iRepertoire HTBI primers and running Arm-PCR on CDR3 regions. TCRdb used MiXCR to reprocess the multiplex PCR reads, holding one entry per CDR3 protein. The sample holds around 500,000 distinct CDR3 sequences, 12% seen once. Time point reported: newly diagnosed GD, antithyroid drugs for less than 3 months. PBMCs provided the RNA from which the TCR library was made. The same data also contributed to another study, on T cells in Graves' hyperthyroidism and ophthalmopathy.

The rearrangement links TRBV15 to TRBJ2-1; 8 positions agree with TRBD2. The sample in question was peripheral blood mononuclear cells (PBMCs), obtained at new diagnosis, from a patient treated with antithyroid drugs. The source is a young woman with Graves disease. CDR3 sequence reads: CATSRINTGLVGNEQFF. DNA for the CDR3: TGTGCCACCAGCAGAATAAATACGGGACTAGTAGGCAATGAGCAGTTCTTC.